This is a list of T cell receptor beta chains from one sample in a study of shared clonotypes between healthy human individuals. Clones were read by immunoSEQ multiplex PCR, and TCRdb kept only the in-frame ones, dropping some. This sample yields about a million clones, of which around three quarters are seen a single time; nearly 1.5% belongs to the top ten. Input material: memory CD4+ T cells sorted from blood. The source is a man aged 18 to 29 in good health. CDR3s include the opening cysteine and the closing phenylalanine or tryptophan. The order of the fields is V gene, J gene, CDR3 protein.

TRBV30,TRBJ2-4,CAWSVSTGVPGRLYF
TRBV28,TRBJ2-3,CASSLTSPDTQYF
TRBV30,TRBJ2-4,CAWSPGQENIQYF
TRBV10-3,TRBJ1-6,CAIGGTGDSPLHF
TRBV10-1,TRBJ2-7,CASRASGRADYEQYF
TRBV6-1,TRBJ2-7,CASSRGTAYEQYF
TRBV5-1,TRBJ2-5,CASEIHGTGVPETQYF
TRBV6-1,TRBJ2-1,CASSESGGSYNEQFF
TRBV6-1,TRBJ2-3,CASSMAGSTDTQYF
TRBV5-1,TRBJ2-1,CASSSPPRYNEQFF
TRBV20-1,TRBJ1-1,CSARERGEAFF
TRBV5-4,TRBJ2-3,CASSWGGVSTDTQYF
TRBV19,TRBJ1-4,CASLPRGETLANEKLFF
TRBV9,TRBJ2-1,CASSVGVGSYNEQFF
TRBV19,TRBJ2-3,CASGQGKGNTQYF
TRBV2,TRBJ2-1,CAIIPGLSYNEQFF
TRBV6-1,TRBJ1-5,CASSGGPHQPQHF
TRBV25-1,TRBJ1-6,CASRTGQLGSSYNSPLHF
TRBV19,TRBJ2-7,CASSGRQGPYEQYF
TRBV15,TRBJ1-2,CATSRDHGANYGYTF
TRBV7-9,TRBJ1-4,CASSLGTLTNEKLFF
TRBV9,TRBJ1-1,CASSRTVKQTEAFF
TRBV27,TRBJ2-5,CASSLKRASGGGETQYF
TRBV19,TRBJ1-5,CASSIDWVSNQPQHF
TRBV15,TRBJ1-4,CATSRRGQALNEKLFF
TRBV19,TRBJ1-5,CASIDGQGRNQPQHF
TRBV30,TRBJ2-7,CAWSLAAYEQYF
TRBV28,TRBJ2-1,CASSMGPIWGNEQFF
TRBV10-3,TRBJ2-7,CAISSADRGSYEQYF
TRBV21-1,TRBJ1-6,CASSGARDGSPLHF
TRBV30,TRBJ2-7,CACRDRTGYEQYF
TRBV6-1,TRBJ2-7,CASSEALLWRSAYEQYF
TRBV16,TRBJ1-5,CASSLEYNQPQHF
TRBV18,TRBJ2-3,CASSPRQGSTDTQYF
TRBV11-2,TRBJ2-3,CASSPTSGGGTDTQYF
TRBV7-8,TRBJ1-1,CASSLVGGLEAFF
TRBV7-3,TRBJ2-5,CASSLVYSETQYF
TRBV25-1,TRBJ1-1,CASRDRLNTEAFF
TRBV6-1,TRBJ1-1,CASRQGVNTEAFF
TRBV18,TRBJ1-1,CASSEGVTNTEAFF
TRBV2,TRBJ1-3,CASSRDSLTRNTIYF
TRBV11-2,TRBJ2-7,CASSLGSSYEQYF
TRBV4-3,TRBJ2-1,CASSQAQLAGGGEQFF
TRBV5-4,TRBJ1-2,CASSREGGYTF
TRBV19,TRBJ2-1,CASTGYNEQFF
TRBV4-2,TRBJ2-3,CASSQDTYLGSQYF
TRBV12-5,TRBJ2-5,CASGLGETQYF
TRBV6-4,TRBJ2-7,CARDSTGINYEQYF
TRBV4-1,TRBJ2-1,CASSQAGTSGLNEQFF
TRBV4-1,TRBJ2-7,CASSLGTGGWDEQYF
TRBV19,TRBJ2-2,CASSTGLAGGRDTGELFF
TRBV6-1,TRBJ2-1,CASNKGTGTDNEQFF
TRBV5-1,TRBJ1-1,CASSRGGPGEAFF